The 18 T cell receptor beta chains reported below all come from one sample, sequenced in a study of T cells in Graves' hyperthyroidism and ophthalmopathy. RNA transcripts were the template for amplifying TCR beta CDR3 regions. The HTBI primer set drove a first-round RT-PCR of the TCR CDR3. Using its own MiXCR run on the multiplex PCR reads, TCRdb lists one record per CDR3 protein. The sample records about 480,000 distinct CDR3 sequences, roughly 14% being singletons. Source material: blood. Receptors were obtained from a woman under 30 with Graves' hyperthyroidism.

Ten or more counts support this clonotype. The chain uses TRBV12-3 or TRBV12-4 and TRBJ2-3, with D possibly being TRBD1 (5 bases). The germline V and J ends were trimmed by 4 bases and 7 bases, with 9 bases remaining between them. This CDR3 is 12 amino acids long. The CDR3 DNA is TGTGCCAGCAGTTCCAAGGGGCATACGCAGTATTTT. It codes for CASSSKGHTQYF.

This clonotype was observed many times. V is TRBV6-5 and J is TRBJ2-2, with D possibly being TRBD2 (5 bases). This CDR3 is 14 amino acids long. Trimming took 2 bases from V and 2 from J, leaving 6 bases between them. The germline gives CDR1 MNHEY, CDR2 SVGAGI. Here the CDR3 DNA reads TGTGCCAGCAGTTACGGAGGCAACACCGGGGAGCTGTTTTTT. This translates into CASSYGGNTGELFF.

The CDR3 DNA follows: TGCAGCGTCAATACCGGGAACTATGGCTACACCTTC. The encoded protein is CSVNTGNYGYTF. V gene TRBV29-1 combines with J gene TRBJ1-2, with D unclear. V was trimmed by 6 bases and J by 2 bases, leaving 10 bases between them. The CDR3 has 12 amino acids. The germline gives CDR1 SQVTM, CDR2 ANQGSEA.

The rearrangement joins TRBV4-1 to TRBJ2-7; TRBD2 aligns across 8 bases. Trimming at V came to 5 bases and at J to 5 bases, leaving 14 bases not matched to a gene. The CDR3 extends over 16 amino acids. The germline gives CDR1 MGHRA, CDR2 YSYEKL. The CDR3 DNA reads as TGCGCCAGCAGCTCCTACCGTCTAGCGGGTCAACACGAGCAGTACTTC. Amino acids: CASSSYRLAGQHEQYF.

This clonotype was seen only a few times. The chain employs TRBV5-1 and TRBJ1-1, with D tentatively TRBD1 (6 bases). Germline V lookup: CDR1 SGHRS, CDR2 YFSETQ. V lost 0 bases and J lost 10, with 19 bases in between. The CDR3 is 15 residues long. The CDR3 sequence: CASSLVSGGHAGAFF. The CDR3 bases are TGCGCCAGCAGCTTGGTGTCGGGGGGCCACGCTGGAGCTTTCTTT. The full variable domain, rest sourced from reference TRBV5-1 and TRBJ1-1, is KAGVTQTPRYLIKTRGQQVTLSCSPISGHRSVSWYQQTPGQGLQFLFEYFSETQRNKGNFPGRFSGRQFSNSRSEMNVSTLELGDSALYLCASSLVSGGHAGAFFGQGTRLTVV.

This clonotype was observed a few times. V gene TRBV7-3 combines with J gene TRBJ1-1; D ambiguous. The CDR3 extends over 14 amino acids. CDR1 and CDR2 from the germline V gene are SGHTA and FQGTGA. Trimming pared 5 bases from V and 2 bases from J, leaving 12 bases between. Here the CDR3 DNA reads TGTGCCAGCAGCCCTATCGCTGGTAACACTGAAGCTTTCTTT. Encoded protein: CASSPIAGNTEAFF.

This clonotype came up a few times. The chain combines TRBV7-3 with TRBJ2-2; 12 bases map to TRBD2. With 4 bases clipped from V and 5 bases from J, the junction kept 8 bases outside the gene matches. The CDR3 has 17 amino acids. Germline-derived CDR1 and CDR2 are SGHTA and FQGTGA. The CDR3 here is CASSSPSGRDGTGELFF. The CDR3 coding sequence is TGTGCCAGCAGCTCCCCTAGCGGGAGGGATGGGACCGGGGAGCTGTTTTTT.

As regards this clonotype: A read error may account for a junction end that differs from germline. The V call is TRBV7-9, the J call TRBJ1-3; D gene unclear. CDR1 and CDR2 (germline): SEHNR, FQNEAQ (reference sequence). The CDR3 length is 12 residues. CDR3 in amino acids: CASSPAGNTTYF. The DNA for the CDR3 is TGTGCCAGCAGCCCAGCCGGAAACACCACATATTTT. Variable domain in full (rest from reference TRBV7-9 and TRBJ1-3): DTGVSQNPRHKITKRGQNVTFRCDPISEHNRLYWYRQTLGQGPEFLTYFQNEAQLEKSRLLSDRFSAERPKGSFSTLEIQRTEQGDSAMYLCASSPAGNTTYFGEGSWLTVV.

Here the CDR3 DNA reads TGTGCCAGCAGCTCAAAACGGGACAGGGGAAACACTGAAGCTTTCTTT. This gives the protein CASSSKRDRGNTEAFF. The chain is built from TRBV7-3 and TRBJ1-1, with 10 bases aligning to TRBD1. Trimming removed 4 bases from V and 2 bases from J; junction bases left unmatched: 7. Per germline, CDR1 SGHTA and CDR2 FQGTGA. The CDR3 runs 16 residues.

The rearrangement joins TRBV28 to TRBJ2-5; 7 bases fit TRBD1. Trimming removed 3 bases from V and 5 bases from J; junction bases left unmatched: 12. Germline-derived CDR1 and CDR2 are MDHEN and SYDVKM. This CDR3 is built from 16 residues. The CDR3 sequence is CASSFLGGVGVETQYF. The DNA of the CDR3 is TGTGCCAGCAGTTTTCTAGGGGGCGTCGGTGTGGAGACCCAGTACTTC.

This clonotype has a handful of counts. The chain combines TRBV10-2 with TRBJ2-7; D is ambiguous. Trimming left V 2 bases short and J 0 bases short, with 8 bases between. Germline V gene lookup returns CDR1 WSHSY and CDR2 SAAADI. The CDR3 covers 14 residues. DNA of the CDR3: TGCGCCAGCAGTGAGAGGCGGTCCTCCTACGAGCAGTACTTC. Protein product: CASSERRSSYEQYF.

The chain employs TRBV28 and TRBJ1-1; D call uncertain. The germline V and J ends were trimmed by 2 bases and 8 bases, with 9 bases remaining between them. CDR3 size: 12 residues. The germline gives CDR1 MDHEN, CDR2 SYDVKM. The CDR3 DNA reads TGTGCCAGCAGTTTAACCGGCAGAGAAGCTTTCTTT. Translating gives CASSLTGREAFF.

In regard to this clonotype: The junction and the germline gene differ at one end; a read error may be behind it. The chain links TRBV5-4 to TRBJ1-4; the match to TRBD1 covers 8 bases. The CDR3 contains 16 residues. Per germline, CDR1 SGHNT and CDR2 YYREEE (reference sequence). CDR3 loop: CSSSSLTGGTGEKLFF. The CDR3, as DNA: TGTTCCAGCAGCTCGTTAACAGGGGGAACTGGAGAAAAACTGTTTTTT.

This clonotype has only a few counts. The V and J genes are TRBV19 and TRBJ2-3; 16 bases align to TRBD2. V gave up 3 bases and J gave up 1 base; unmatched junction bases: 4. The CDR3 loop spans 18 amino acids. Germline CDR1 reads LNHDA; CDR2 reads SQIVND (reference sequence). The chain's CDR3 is CASSIGTSGRDRTDTQYF. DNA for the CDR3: TGTGCCAGTAGTATTGGGACTAGCGGGAGGGATCGCACAGATACGCAGTATTTT.

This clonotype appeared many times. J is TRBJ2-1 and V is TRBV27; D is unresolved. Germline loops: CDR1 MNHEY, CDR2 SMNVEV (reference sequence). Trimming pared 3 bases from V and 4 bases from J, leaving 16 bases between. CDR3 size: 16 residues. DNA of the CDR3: TGTGCCAGCAGTTTTATTGGGATCAACACATACAATGAGCAGTTCTTC. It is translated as CASSFIGINTYNEQFF.

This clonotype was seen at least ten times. This CDR3 reads CASTLNREKLFF. The CDR3, as DNA: TGTGCCAGCACCCTTAACAGGGAAAAACTGTTTTTT. The chain couples TRBV12-3 or TRBV12-4 to TRBJ1-4; possible D gene TRBD1, 5 bases. This CDR3 contains 12 residues. V was clipped by 7 bases and J by 8 bases, with 11 bases between them.

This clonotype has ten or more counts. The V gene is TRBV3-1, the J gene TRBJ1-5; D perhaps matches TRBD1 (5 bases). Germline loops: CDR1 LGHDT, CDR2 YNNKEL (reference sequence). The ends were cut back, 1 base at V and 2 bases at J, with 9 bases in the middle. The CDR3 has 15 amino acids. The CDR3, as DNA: TGTGCCAGCAGCCAAGGAGGGGCCCGCAATCAGCCCCAGCATTTT. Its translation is CASSQGGARNQPQHF.

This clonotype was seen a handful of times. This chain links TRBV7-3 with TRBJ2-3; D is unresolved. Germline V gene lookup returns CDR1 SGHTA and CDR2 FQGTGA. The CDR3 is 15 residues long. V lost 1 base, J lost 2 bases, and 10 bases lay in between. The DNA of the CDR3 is TGTGCCAGCAGCTTAATGAGAGGTTCCACAGATACGCAGTATTTT. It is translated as CASSLMRGSTDTQYF.